This T cell receptor beta chain was documented in a study of cytomegalovirus exposure and HLA in healthy donors (dated by TCRdb to the late 2010s). Regarding the complete study: In an earlier analysis of several hundred of the donors, less than 350 Gb of sequence data and 90 million to 120 million unique TCR beta sequences from some 170 million T cells were reported. Roughly 320 gigabases of sequencing data and 70 million to 100 million unique TCR sequences made up an early release that covered approximately 620 HLA-typed donors. Among the roughly 380 genotyped donors, around 81% belonged to the genetic ancestry cluster associated with self-reported Caucasian donors. The study was designed to test whether signatures of past pathogen exposure could be identified by cataloging public T cell receptors. Using immunosequencing, the study profiled T cell repertoires from 550 to 750 subjects and related those repertoires to cytomegalovirus serostatus. Along with the roughly 610-subject first cohort, a separate validation cohort of about 110 different subjects was used. The study combined high-throughput TCR immunosequencing, statistical association of individual TCRs with disease status, and machine learning to predict cytomegalovirus infection status. To study patterns of TCR occurrence, a later analysis re-analyzed previously published TCR beta repertoires from 550 to 800 donors and added high-resolution HLA genotyping. The later analysis used no new phenotypic data to find candidate immune exposures, relying instead on TCR beta sequences and their occurrence across donors. In an earlier analysis of roughly 540 of the donors, high-throughput TCR beta sequencing was used to judge whether each TCR beta V gene segment behaved as functional or pseudogenic. Alongside the repertoire data, information on donor age, sex, ethnicity and CMV serostatus was compiled. In a later genetic analysis, genome-wide SNP genotypes for about three fifths of the 666 donors were used, and that subset was treated as a discovery cohort. Every discovery cohort repertoire had been produced on one sequencing platform. HLA typing included class I and class II loci at four-digit resolution. Typing coverage differed by locus: A, B, C, DRB1 and DQB1 were typed in about 620-640 donors, DQA1 in roughly 500, DPA1 in some 570, and DPB1 in 450 to 490. A handful of DR-DQ haplotypes were treated as single units for association and clustering because of strong linkage in the cohort. Among about 400 genotyped donors of the cohort, an average of about 240,000 unique TCR beta nucleotide sequences was sequenced per donor, of which 15% to 20% were non-productive. Study-wide findings and limitations: Three of the identified cytomegalovirus-associated TCR beta chains were confirmed in vitro to be specific for cytomegalovirus antigens. It was suggested by the authors that the approach could potentially be generalized to other disease states and immunological phenotypes. A cluster of highly shared sequence variants was judged likely to represent a technical artifact of the sequencing pipeline. In a later analysis, the rate of TCR association differed among HLA loci, with DRB1 alleles having the most associated TCRs and HLA-C alleles having the fewest. A further reported finding was that TCR beta sequences accurately predicted the HLA-A and HLA-B alleles for most subjects in the first cohort. About 17 rarely observed V segments, including chromosome 9 orphons, were excluded from the earlier analysis of approximately 600 of the donors because counts were too low. In an earlier analysis of fewer than 700 of the donors, most TCR beta V segments appeared in productive rearrangements about 90% or about 30% of the time, broadly matching IMGT annotations. The cohort was sequenced for TCR beta chains only, and without alpha or paired-chain data the features that could be detected were limited. Because HLA typing was missing for some donors at each locus, association tests included only the typed subset. A later genetic analysis associated a missense DCLRE1C variant with V-gene and J-gene trimming of TCR beta chains, and an independent cohort replicated the association. A later analysis found that HLA-associated TCR beta chains were more clonally expanded and had lower generation probabilities than equally common non-associated chains. In a later analysis, 16,951 TCR beta sequences were associated with specific HLA alleles at a false discovery rate of 0.05. Most TCR sequences were observed very rarely across donors, whereas some public TCRs were present in many individuals. Because the 87-base-pair reads could not distinguish some IMGT-functional V segments, including TRBV6-2 and TRBV6-3, those segments were excluded. For the cohort, immune exposure information was limited to CMV serostatus. The classifier was reported to diagnose cytomegalovirus status with high specificity and sensitivity in both the original cohort and the validation cohort. In a later analysis, most CMV-associated TCR beta chains were found to appear HLA-restricted, with HLA associations seemingly driven largely by CMV exposure. When HLA alleles, especially DR and DQ, strongly co-occurred, attributing TCR associations to individual alleles was difficult. In a later genetic analysis, fewer N-insertions in productive TCRs were reported among donors in an Asian-associated ancestry cluster than the roughly 700-donor mean. A total of fewer than 200 TCR beta chains were listed by the study as associated with cytomegalovirus. The presence/absence analyses assumed that sequencing depth was roughly uniform across donors, and that assumption may not be true. Linkage disequilibrium might explain the correlated functional status among segregating V segments, but an unknown experimental factor could not be ruled out. A later analysis reported that several top co-occurrence clusters appeared linked to parvovirus B19, influenza, CMV and Epstein-Barr virus.

On this clone: Its antigen remains undetermined. Base quality data are lacking; no much larger clone is found one base away.

The cohort comprised 670 or so healthy bone marrow donors. At the time of sampling, all cohort members were nominally healthy, though unrecorded immune exposures were likely present. The donor tested CMV seropositive and was one of the 289 seropositive cohort members. A peripheral blood sample was collected from each donor, and TCR beta sequencing was performed on peripheral blood mononuclear cells. Genomic DNA was extracted from the blood cell samples with the Qiagen DNeasy Blood Extraction Kit. The germline V end is reduced by 7 bases and the J end by 9 bases; junction bases left unmatched: 12. The germline V gene encodes CDR1 SGHTA and CDR2 FQGNSA. The CDR3, from cysteine to phenylalanine, totals 14 residues. The sequence is cut down to CDR3 DNA, 42 bases in frame from base 1. The library came from the immunoSEQ multiplex PCR assay. For the multiplex PCR, a mixture combining 60 forward primers for TCR Vbeta segments and 13 reverse primers for TCR Jbeta segments was used. The CDR3 region of rearranged TCR beta genes was amplified from genomic DNA with a multiplex PCR assay. The Illumina HiSeq System was used to sequence the amplified TCR beta libraries as 87-base-pair reads. From the authors' description of their analysis: In a later analysis, 70 million to 95 million unique TCR beta chains were counted across the 666 repertoires, and some 10 million of these chains were shared by at least two donors. A nearest-neighbor algorithm error-corrected the raw reads and collapsed the reads into unique sequences, merging closely related sequences to remove PCR and sequencing errors. To assign V, D and J gene segments, CDR3 sequences were aligned to IMGT reference sequences. For a sequence to be retained, a match of at least six nucleotides was required to both a V gene segment and a J gene segment. Rearrangements were classified as productive when the CDR3 lacked stop codons and remained in frame with V and J, and all other rearrangements were classified as non-productive. CDR3 was defined according to IMGT convention as the region running from the second conserved V-encoded cysteine to the conserved J-encoded phenylalanine. The earlier analysis of more than 450 of the donors excluded sequences that lacked an unambiguous match to a single V gene segment. In an earlier analysis of several hundred of the donors, V segments were called functional above 56.7% productive rearrangements and were called segregating when the between-donor standard deviation exceeded 5%. A statistical classification framework was built to diagnose cytomegalovirus status from the catalog of TCR beta chain sequences. A later analysis assigned V and J genes by comparing TCR nucleotide sequences with IMGT/GENE-DB human TR gene sequences. The TCRdist pipeline was used in a later analysis to assign CDR3 sequences and most-parsimonious VDJ recombination scenarios. In a later analysis, each TCR beta chain was defined by its CDR3 amino acid sequence together with its V-gene family, and reads without a unique V-gene family were excluded. As a way to deal with suspected cross-contamination and a sequencing artifact, a later analysis dropped approximately 570 nucleotide sequences that were highly shared and had low generation probability. In a later analysis, a clonal expansion index for each public chain was calculated from normalized within-repertoire ranks of inferred template counts. In a later analysis, generation probabilities were computed with a VDJ recombination model fitted to out-of-frame rearrangements, and the resulting probabilities were checked against IGoR. In a later analysis, hypergeometric tests were used to score TCR-TCR, TCR-HLA and TCR-CMV co-occurrence, with a repertoire-size bias correction applied to TCR pairs. To estimate false discovery rates, a later analysis permuted the HLA or CMV assignments 20 times. A later analysis grouped co-occurring TCRs with DBSCAN, adding TCRdist sequence similarity when clustering within HLA-allele-positive subsets. Repertoires with fewer than 30,000 or more than 120,000 public chains, plus five repertoires with anomalous nucleotide sharing, were excluded from co-occurrence clustering. Not all clones reach the TCRdb copy of this immuneACCESS table, which keeps in-frame sequences only. Checked studies attribute under half of the gap to unresolved V genes and leave the rest unexplained. V, J and clone size derive from that table, while D and trimming were established from the DNA sequence. The sample table records about 120,000 clones; 74% of these occur just once. Around 4.3% of the sample is held by the ten biggest clonotypes.

The receptor comes from a middle-aged woman in good health and CMV-seropositive. Input material: PBMCs. The sequence links TRBV7-2 to TRBJ2-1; 7 middle bases align to TRBD1. The CDR3 protein: CASIVIVGGGEQFF. The sequenced DNA is TGTGCCAGCATCGTAATCGTAGGGGGCGGTGAGCAGTTCTTC.